What follows describes a single T cell receptor beta chain. This sample was included in a study of blood T cell repertoires in COVID-19. Background on the study: COVID-19 samples from acute and convalescent phases originated in the United States, Italy and Spain. PBMCs, B-cell-depleted T cells, or T cells provided the cDNA or gDNA that made up the material.

In the original processing: By means of reference gene primer amplification, nucleated cell counts were estimated. Sequenced by immunoSEQ multiplex PCR; TCRdb stores in-frame clones only, minus some. The V and J calls and clone size were taken over from that table, and D and trimming were inferred from the DNA. The top ten clones hold approximately 1.2% of a sample with some 89,000 clones, roughly 78% of them seen once. This clonotype was sampled from a woman of 80 years or more with acute or convalescent COVID-19. The sample consisted of peripheral blood.

The CDR3 DNA is TGTGCCAGCAGCCAAGAGGATAGCCCTCGGGAGCAGTTCTTC. Its protein product is CASSQEDSPREQFF. The genes are TRBV4-2 and TRBJ2-1; D call uncertain. The CDR3 has 14 amino acids. The V end was cut by 0 bases, the J end by 10 bases, with 13 bases between. The V gene's germline CDR1 is LGHNA and CDR2 YNFKEQ.